This T cell receptor (beta chain) was identified in a study of T cell responses to AZD1222 COVID-19 vaccine. The repertoire was sequenced with immunoSEQ multiplex PCR; TCRdb's copy has only in-frame clones and lacks some. This repertoire shows 150,000 to 200,000 clones, 90% to 95% found once; its top ten account for approximately 4%. Study observations and caveats: At study baseline, merely five or six AZD1222 recipients were seropositive. Donors were largely white British and mainly female; clonal diversity was possibly underestimated. The study reported that nearly half of spike-specific TCRs target unmutated variant regions.

The V gene's germline CDR1 is KGHDR and CDR2 SFDVKD. V lost 4 bases and J 0 bases, leaving 12 bases between the germline ends. CDR3 length: 16 amino acids. A remark on this clone: What it binds is unknown.

This clonotype originated in an adult who received the MenACWY meningococcal vaccine as a control. V usage is TRBV24-1 and J usage is TRBJ2-1; possibly TRBD1 for D (6 bases). Sequencing was performed on peripheral blood, taken 28 days after the second dose of the MenACWY control vaccine. The CDR3 protein is CATSDAGTSSYNEQFF. The CDR3 region has the DNA TGTGCCACCAGTGACGCAGGGACATCCTCCTACAATGAGCAGTTCTTC.